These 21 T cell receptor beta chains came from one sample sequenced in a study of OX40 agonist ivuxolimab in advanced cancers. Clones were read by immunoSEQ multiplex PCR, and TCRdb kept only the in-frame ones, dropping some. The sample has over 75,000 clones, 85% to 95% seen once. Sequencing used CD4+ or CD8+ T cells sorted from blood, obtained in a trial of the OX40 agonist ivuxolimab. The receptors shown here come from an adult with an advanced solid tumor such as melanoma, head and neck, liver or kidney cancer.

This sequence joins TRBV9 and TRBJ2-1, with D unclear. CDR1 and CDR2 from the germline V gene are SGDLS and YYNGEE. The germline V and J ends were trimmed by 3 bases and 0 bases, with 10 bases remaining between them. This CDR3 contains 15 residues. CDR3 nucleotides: TGTGCCAGCAGCGCCAGGTCCAGCTCCTACAATGAGCAGTTCTTC. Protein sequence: CASSARSSSYNEQFF.

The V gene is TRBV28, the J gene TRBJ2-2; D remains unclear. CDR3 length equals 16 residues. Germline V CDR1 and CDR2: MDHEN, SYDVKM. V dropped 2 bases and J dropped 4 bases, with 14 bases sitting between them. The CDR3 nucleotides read TGTGCCAGCAGTTTACCAACAGATAAGGCCACCGGGGAGCTGTTTTTT. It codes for CASSLPTDKATGELFF.

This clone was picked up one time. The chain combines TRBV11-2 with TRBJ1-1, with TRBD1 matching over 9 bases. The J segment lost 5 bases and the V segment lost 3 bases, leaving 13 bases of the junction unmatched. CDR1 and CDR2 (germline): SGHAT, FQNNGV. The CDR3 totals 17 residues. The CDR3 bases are TGTGCCAGCAGCTTCACAACCCGGGGGACAGGGTTGACTGAAGCTTTCTTT. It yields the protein CASSFTTRGTGLTEAFF.

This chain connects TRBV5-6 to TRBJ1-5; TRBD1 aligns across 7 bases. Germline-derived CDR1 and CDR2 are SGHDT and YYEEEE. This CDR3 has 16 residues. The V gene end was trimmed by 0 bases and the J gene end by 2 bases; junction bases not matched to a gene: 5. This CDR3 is CASSLGGTVGNQPQHF. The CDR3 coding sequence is TGTGCCAGCAGCTTGGGGGGGACAGTTGGCAATCAGCCCCAGCATTTT.

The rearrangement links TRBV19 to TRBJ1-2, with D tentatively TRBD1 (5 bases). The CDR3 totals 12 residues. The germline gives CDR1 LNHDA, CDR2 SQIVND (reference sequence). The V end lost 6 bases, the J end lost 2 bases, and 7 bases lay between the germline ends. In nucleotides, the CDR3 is TGTGCCAGTAGGGGGGACAACTATGGCTACACCTTC. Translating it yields CASRGDNYGYTF. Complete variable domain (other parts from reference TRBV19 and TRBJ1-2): DGGITQSPKYLFRKEGQNVTLSCEQNLNHDAMYWYRQDPGQGLRLIYYSQIVNDFQKGDIAEGYSVSREKKESFPLTVTSAQKNPTAFYLCASRGDNYGYTFGSGTRLTVV.

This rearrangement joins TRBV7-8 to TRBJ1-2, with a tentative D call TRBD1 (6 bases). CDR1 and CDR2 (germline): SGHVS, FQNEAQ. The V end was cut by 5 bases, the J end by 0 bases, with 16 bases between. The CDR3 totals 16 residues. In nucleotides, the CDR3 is TGTGCCAGCAGCCGAGGTACAGGGCCTTCTAACTATGGCTACACCTTC. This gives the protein CASSRGTGPSNYGYTF.

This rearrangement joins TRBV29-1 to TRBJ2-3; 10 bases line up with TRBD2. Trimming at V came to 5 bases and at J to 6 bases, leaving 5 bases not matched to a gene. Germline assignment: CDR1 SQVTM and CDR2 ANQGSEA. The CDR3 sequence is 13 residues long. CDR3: CSVFGTSDDTQYF. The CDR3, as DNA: TGCAGCGTTTTCGGGACTAGCGACGATACGCAGTATTTT.

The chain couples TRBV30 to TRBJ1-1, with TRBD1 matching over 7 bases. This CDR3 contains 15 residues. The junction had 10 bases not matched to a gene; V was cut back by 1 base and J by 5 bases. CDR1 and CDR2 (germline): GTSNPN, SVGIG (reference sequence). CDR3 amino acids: CAWSGQGNIWTEAFF. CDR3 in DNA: TGTGCCTGGAGTGGACAGGGTAATATTTGGACTGAAGCTTTCTTT. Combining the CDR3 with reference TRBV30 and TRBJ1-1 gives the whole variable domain SQTIHQWPATLVQPVGSPLSLECTVEGTSNPNLYWYRQAAGRGLQLLFYSVGIGQISSEVPQNLSASRPQDRQFILSSKKLLLSDSGFYLCAWSGQGNIWTEAFFGQGTRLTVV.

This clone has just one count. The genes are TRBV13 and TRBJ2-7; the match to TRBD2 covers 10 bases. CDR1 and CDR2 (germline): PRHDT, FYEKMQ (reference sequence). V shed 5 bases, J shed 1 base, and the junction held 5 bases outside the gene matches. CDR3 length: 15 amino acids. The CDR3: CASSSPTSGSYEQYF. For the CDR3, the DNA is TGTGCCAGCAGCAGCCCGACTAGCGGGTCCTACGAGCAGTACTTC.

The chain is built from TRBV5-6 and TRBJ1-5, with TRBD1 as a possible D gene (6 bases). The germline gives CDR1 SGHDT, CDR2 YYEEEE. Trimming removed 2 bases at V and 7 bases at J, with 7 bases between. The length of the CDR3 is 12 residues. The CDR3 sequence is CASSFGGQPQHF. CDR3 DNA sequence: TGTGCCAGCAGCTTCGGGGGCCAGCCCCAGCATTTT. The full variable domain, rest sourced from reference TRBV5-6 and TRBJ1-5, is DAGVTQSPTHLIKTRGQQVTLRCSPKSGHDTVSWYQQALGQGPQFIFQYYEEEERQRGNFPDRFSGHQFPNYSSELNVNALLLGDSALYLCASSFGGQPQHFGDGTRLSIL.

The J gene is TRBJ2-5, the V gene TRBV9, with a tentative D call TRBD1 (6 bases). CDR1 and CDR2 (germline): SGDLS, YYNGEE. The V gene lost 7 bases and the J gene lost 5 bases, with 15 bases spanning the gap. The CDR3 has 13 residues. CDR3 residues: CASPWGLGETQYF. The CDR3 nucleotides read TGTGCCAGCCCTTGGGGGCTTGGGGAGACCCAGTACTTC.

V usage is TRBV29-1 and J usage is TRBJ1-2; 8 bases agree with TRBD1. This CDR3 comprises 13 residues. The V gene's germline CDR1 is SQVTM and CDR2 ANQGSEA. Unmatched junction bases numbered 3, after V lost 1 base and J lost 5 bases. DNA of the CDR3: TGCAGCGTTGAAGGGACAGGGACTTATGGCTACACCTTC. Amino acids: CSVEGTGTYGYTF.

Written as DNA, the CDR3 is TGTGCCAGCCTTACGCGGCTCGCGGGAGGGCCCTACGAGCAGTACTTC. Its protein product is CASLTRLAGGPYEQYF. The chain uses TRBV2 and TRBJ2-7; 9 bases fit TRBD2. The V segment lost 8 bases and the J segment 2 bases; nucleotides outside the gene matches: 13. Germline-derived CDR1 and CDR2 are SNHLY and FYNNEI. The CDR3 runs to 16 residues.

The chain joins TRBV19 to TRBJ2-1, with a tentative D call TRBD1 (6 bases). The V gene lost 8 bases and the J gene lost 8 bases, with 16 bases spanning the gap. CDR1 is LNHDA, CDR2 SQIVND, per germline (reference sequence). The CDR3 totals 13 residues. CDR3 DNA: TGTGCCAGTCACGCCTTTTGGGGGCATGAGCAGTTCTTC. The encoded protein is CASHAFWGHEQFF.

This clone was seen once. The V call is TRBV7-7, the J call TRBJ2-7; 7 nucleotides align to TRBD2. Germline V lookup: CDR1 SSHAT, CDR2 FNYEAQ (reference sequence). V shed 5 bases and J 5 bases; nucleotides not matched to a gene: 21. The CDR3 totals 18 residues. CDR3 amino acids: CASSPNTPLAGAFHEQYF. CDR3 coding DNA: TGTGCCAGCAGCCCGAACACCCCCCTCGCGGGAGCTTTCCACGAGCAGTACTTC.

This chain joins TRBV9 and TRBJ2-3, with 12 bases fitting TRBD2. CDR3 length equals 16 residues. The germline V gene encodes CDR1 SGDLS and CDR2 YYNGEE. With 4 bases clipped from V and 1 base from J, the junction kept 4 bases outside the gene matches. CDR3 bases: TGTGCCAGCAGCCCCCGACTAGCGGGGGGCACAGATACGCAGTATTTT. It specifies CASSPRLAGGTDTQYF.

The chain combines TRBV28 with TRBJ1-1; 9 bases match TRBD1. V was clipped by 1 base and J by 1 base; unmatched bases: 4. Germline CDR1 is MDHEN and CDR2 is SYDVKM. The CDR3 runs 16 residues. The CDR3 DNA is TGTGCCAGCAGTTTATACGGACAGGGGACGAACACTGAAGCTTTCTTT. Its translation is CASSLYGQGTNTEAFF.

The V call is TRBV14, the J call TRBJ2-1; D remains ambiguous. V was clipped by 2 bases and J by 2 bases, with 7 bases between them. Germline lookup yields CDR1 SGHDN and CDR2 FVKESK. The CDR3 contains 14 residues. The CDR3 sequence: CASSQRNPYNEQFF. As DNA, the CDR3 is TGTGCCAGCAGCCAACGTAACCCCTACAATGAGCAGTTCTTC.

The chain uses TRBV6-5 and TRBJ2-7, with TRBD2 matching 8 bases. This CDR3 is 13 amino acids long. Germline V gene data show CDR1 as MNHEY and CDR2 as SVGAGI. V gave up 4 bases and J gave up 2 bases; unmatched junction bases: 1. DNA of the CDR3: TGTGCCAGCAGTTTGGGACTAGCCTACGAGCAGTACTTC. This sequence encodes CASSLGLAYEQYF.

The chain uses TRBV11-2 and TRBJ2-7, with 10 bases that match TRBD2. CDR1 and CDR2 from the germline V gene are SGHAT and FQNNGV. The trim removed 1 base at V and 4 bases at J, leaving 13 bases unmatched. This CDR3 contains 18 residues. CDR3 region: CASSLVSSGGPILYEQYF. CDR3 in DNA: TGTGCCAGCAGCTTAGTATCTAGCGGGGGACCAATCCTATACGAGCAGTACTTC.

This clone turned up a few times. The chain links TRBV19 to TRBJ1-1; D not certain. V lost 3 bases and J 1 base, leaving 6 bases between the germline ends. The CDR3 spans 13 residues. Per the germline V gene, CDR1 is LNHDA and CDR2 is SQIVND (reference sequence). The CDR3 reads CASSMGRNTEAFF. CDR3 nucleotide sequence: TGTGCCAGTAGTATGGGCAGGAACACTGAAGCTTTCTTT.